This T cell receptor beta chain was sequenced in a study of blood T cell repertoires in COVID-19. Study overall: The samples span acute and convalescent COVID-19 from the United States, Italy and Spain. PBMCs, B-cell-depleted T cells, or T cells were the source of the cDNA or gDNA that made up the material.

Authors' data handling: Scientists estimated how many nucleated cells there were by amplifying reference gene primers. The table came from immunoSEQ multiplex PCR; TCRdb's copy has only in-frame clones and leaves some out. That table furnishes V, J and clone size, whereas the DNA furnished D and trimming. The data show about 500,000 clones, roughly 89% seen once. This clone was detected once. CDR3 length: 18 residues. J gave up 0 bases and V 5 bases, and 11 bases lay outside the gene matches. Germline V lookup: CDR1 SEHNR, CDR2 FQNEAQ (reference sequence). The sequencing input was peripheral blood. The chain is built from TRBV7-9 and TRBJ2-4, with TRBD2 identical over 9 bases. The receptor's source is a young man with COVID-19, enrolled during active disease. In DNA form, the CDR3 reads TGTGCCAGCAGCGGTACTTTAAGCGGGGGGTCAGCCAAAAACATTCAGTACTTC. Translating it yields CASSGTLSGGSAKNIQYF. Full variable domain (remainder filled in from reference TRBV7-9 and TRBJ2-4): DTGVSQNPRHKITKRGQNVTFRCDPISEHNRLYWYRQTLGQGPEFLTYFQNEAQLEKSRLLSDRFSAERPKGSFSTLEIQRTEQGDSAMYLCASSGTLSGGSAKNIQYFGAGTRLSVL.